These 2 T cell receptor beta chains originate from one sample sequenced in a study of blood T cell repertoires in COVID-19. Sequencing used immunoSEQ multiplex PCR; TCRdb keeps in-frame clones, though not all of them. The profile shows a few hundred thousand clones, nearly 90% of them singletons. The sequenced sample consisted of peripheral blood. The receptors were gathered from a woman aged 18-30 years who had recovered from COVID-19.

J is TRBJ1-5 and V is TRBV30; no firm D call. The CDR3 extends over 13 amino acids. The V gene lost 2 bases and the J gene lost 6 bases, with 11 bases spanning the gap. The V gene's germline CDR1 is GTSNPN and CDR2 SVGIG (reference sequence). The CDR3 reads CAWSIGPGQPQHF. The CDR3 DNA is TGTGCCTGGAGTATCGGTCCCGGTCAGCCCCAGCATTTT. Full variable domain (outside the CDR3, taken from reference TRBV30 and TRBJ1-5): SQTIHQWPATLVQPVGSPLSLECTVEGTSNPNLYWYRQAAGRGLQLLFYSVGIGQISSEVPQNLSASRPQDRQFILSSKKLLLSDSGFYLCAWSIGPGQPQHFGDGTRLSIL.

This chain connects TRBV7-2 to TRBJ2-7, with TRBD1 matching over 7 bases. The germline V gene has CDR1 SGHTA and CDR2 FQGNSA. V dropped 4 bases and J dropped 4; count of bases not matched to a gene: 4. The length of the CDR3 is 13 residues. Here the CDR3 DNA reads TGTGCCAGCAGCTGGAACAGGGGATACGAGCAGTACTTC. This gives the protein CASSWNRGYEQYF.